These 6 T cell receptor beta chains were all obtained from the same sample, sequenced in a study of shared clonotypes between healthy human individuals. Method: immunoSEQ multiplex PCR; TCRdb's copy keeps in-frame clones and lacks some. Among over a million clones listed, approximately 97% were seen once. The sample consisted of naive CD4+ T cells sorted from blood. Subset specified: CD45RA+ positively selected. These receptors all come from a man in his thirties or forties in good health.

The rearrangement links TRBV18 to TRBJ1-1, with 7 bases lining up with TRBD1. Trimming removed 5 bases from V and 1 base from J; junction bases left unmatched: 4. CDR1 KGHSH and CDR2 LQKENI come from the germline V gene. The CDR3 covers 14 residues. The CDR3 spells CASSRGQTNTEAFF. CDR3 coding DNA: TGTGCCAGCTCAAGGGGACAGACGAACACTGAAGCTTTCTTT.

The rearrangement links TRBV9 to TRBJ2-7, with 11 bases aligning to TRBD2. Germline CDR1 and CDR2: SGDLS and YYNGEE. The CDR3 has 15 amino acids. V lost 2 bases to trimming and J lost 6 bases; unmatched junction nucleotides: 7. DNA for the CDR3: TGTGCCAGCAGCGTGGGGACTAGCGGCCCAATCGAGCAGTACTTC. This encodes CASSVGTSGPIEQYF.

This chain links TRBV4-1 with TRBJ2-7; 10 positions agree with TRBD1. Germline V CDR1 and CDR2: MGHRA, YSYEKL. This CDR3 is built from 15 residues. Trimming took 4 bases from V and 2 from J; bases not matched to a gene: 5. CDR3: CASSPRTGGAYEQYF. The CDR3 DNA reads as TGCGCCAGCAGCCCACGGACAGGGGGGGCCTACGAGCAGTACTTC.

The CDR3 region is CASSKRIEYEQYF. CDR3 DNA sequence: TGCGCCAGCAGCAAAAGGATCGAATACGAGCAGTACTTC. This chain links TRBV4-3 with TRBJ2-7; the D is unclear. This CDR3 comprises 13 residues. Germline V CDR1 and CDR2: LGHNA, YSLEER. Trimming shortened V by 5 bases and J by 4 bases, and 12 bases separated the two germline ends.

DNA of the CDR3: TGTGCCAGCAGCCTCCAGGGTGGCCTTCAAGAGACCCAGTACTTC. This gives the protein CASSLQGGLQETQYF. The J gene is TRBJ2-5, the V gene TRBV7-2; D is perhaps TRBD1 (5 bases). CDR3 length equals 15 residues. V was cut by 5 bases and J by 2 bases, with 15 bases left in between. Germline assignment: CDR1 SGHTA and CDR2 FQGNSA.

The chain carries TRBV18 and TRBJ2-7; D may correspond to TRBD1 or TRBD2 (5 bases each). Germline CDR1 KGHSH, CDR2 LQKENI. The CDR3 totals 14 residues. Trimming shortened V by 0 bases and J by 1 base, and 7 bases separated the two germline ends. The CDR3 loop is CASSPPGESYEQYF. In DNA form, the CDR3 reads TGTGCCAGCTCACCACCGGGGGAATCCTACGAGCAGTACTTC.